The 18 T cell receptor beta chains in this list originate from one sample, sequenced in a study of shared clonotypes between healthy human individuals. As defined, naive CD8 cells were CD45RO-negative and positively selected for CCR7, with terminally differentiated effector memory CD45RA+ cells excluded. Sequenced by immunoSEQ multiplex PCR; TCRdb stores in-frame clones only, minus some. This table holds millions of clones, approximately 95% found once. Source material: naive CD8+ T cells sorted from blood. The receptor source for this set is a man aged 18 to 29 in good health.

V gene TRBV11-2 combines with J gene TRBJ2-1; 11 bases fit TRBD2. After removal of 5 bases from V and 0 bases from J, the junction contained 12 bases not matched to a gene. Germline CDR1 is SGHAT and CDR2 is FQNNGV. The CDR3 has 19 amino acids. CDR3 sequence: CASSNLAGGPLGSYNEQFF. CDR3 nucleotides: TGTGCCAGCAGCAACCTAGCGGGAGGCCCCCTGGGCTCCTACAATGAGCAGTTCTTC.

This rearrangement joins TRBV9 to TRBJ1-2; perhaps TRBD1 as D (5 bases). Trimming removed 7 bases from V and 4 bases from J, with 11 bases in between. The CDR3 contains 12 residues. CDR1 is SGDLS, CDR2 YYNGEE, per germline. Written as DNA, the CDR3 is TGTGCCAGCCGCGGGGCAACCTATGGCTACACCTTC. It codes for CASRGATYGYTF.

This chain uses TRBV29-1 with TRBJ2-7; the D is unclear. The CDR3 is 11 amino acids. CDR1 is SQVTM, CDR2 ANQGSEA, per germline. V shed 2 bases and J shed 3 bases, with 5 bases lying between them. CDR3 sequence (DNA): TGCAGCGTTGAACAGCACTACGAGCAGTACTTC. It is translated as CSVEQHYEQYF.

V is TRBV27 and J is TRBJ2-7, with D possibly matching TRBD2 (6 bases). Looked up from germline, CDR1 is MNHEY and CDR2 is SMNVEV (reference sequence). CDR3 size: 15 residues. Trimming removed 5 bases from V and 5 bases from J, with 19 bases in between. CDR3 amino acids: CASSPRDWEFDEQYF. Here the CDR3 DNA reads TGTGCCAGCAGTCCCCGGGACTGGGAGTTCGACGAGCAGTACTTC.

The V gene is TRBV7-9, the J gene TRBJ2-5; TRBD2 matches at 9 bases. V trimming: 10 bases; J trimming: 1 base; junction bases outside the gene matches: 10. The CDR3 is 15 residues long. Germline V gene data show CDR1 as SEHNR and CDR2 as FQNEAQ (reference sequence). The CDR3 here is CATPKAGGPQETQYF. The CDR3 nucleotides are TGTGCCACCCCAAAGGCGGGAGGGCCCCAAGAGACCCAGTACTTC.

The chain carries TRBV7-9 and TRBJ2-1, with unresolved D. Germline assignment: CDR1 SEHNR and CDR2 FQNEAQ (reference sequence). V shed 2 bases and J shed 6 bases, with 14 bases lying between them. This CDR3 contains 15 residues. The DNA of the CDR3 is TGTGCCAGCAGCTTATCCGTAGGCAGGACCAATGAGCAGTTCTTC. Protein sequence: CASSLSVGRTNEQFF.

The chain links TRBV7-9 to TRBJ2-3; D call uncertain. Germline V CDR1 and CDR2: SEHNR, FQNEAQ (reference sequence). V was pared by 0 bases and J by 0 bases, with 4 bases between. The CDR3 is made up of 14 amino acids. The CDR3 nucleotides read TGTGCCAGCAGCTTAGCGGACAGCACAGATACGCAGTATTTT. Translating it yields CASSLADSTDTQYF.

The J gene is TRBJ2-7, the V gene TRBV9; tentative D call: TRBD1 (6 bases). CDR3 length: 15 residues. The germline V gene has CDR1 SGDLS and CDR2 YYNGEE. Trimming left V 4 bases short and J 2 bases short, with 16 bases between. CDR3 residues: CASSPRGDRTYEQYF. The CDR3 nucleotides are TGTGCCAGCAGCCCCAGGGGCGACAGAACCTACGAGCAGTACTTC.

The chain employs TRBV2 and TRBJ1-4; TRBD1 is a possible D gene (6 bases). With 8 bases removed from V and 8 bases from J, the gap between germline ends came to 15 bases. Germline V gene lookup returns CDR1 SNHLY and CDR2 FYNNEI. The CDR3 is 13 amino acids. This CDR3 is CASGYQGIEKLFF. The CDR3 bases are TGTGCCAGCGGTTACCAGGGGATAGAAAAACTGTTTTTT.

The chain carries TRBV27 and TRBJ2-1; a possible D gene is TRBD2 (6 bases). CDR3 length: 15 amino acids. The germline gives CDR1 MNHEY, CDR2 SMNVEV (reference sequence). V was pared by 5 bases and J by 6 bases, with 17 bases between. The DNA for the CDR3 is TGTGCCAGCAGTCTGGACTACAACCCTGTCAATGAGCAGTTCTTC. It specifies CASSLDYNPVNEQFF.

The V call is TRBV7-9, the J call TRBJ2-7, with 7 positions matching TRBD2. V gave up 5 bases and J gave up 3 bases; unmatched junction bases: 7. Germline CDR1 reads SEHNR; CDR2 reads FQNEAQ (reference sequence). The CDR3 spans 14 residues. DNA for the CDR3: TGTGCCAGCAGCGGCCCGGGGGGTAGCTACGAGCAGTACTTC. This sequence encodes CASSGPGGSYEQYF.

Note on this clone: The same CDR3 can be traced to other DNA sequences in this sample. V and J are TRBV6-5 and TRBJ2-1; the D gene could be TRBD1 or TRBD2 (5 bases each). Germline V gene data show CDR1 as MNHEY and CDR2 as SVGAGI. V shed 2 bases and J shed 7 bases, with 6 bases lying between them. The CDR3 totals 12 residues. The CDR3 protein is CASSYGGNEQFF. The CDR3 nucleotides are TGTGCCAGCAGTTACGGGGGTAATGAGCAGTTCTTC.

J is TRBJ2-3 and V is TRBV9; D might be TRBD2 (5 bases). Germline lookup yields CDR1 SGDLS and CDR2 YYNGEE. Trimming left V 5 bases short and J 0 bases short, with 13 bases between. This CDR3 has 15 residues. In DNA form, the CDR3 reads TGTGCCAGCAGTGCAAAGGGAGTTAGCACAGATACGCAGTATTTT. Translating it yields CASSAKGVSTDTQYF. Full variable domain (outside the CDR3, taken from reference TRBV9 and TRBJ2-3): DSGVTQTPKHLITATGQRVTLRCSPRSGDLSVYWYQQSLDQGLQFLIQYYNGEERAKGNILERFSAQQFPDLHSELNLSSLELGDSALYFCASSAKGVSTDTQYFGPGTRLTVL.

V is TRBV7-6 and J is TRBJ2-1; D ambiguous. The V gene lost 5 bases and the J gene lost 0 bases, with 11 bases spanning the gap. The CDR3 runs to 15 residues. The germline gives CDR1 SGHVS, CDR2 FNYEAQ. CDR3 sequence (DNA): TGTGCCAGCAGCGACCTACAGAGCTCCTACAATGAGCAGTTCTTC. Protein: CASSDLQSSYNEQFF. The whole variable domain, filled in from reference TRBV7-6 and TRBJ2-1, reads GAGVSQSPRYKVTKRGQDVALRCDPISGHVSLYWYRQALGQGPEFLTYFNYEAQQDKSGLPNDRFSAERPEGSISTLTIQRTEQRDSAMYRCASSDLQSSYNEQFFGPGTRLTVL.

The CDR3 reads CASSPGHLNTEAFF. CDR3 nucleotide sequence: TGTGCCAGCAGCCCCGGACACTTGAACACTGAAGCTTTCTTT. This sequence joins TRBV13 and TRBJ1-1, with a tentative D call TRBD1 (5 bases). Trimming removed 5 bases from V and 0 bases from J, with 10 bases in between. The CDR3 spans 14 residues. CDR1 and CDR2 (germline): PRHDT, FYEKMQ (reference sequence).

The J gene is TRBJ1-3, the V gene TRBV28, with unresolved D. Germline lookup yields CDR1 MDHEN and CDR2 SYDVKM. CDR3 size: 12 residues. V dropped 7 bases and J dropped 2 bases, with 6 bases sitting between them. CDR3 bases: TGTGCCAGCACCCTCCCTGGAAACACCATATATTTT. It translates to CASTLPGNTIYF.

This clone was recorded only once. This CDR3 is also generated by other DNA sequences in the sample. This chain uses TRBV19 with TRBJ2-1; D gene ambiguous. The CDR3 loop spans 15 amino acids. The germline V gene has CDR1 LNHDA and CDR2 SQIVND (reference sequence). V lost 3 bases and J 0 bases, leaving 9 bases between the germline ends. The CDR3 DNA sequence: TGTGCCAGTAGTATCGACCCGAGCTCCTACAATGAGCAGTTCTTC. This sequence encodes CASSIDPSSYNEQFF.

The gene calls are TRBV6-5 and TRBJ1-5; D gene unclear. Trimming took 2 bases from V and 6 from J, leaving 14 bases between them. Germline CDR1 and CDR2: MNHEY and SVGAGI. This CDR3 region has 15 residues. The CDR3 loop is CASSYSRAGGQPQHF. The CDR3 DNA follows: TGTGCCAGCAGTTACAGTAGGGCAGGAGGTCAGCCCCAGCATTTT.